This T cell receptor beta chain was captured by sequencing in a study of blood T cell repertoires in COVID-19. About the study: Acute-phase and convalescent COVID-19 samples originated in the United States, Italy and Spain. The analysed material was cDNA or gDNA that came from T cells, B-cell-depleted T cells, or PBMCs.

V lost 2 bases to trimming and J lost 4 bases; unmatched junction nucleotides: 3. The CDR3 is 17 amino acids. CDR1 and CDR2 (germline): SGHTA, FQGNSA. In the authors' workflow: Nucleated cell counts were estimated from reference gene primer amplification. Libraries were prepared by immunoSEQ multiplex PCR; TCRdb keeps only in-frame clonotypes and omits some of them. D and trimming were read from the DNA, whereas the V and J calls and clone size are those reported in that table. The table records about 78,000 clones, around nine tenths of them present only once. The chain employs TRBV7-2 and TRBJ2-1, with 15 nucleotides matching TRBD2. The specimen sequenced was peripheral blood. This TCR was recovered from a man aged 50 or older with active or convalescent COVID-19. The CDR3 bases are TGTGCCAGCAGCTTAAGGACTAGCGGGGGGGCGTACAATGAGCAGTTCTTC. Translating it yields CASSLRTSGGAYNEQFF. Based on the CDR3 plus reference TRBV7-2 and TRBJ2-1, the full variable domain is GAGVSQSPSNKVTEKGKDVELRCDPISGHTALYWYRQSLGQGLEFLIYFQGNSAPDKSGLPSDRFSAERTGGSVSTLTIQRTQQEDSAVYLCASSLRTSGGAYNEQFFGPGTRLTVL.